Below, 23 T cell receptor beta chains from the same sample are listed, as sequenced in a study of control samples from healthy donors and cancer patients. Assay: immunoSEQ multiplex PCR; the TCRdb copy retains only in-frame clones and omits some. The data contain 150,000 or so clones, roughly 93% of them singletons. Sequencing was performed on blood. These receptors came from a man aged 18-30 years in good health.

V and J are TRBV5-6 and TRBJ2-5; weak D call: TRBD1 (5 bases). V dropped 1 base and J dropped 7 bases, with 5 bases sitting between them. Germline CDR1 SGHDT, CDR2 YYEEEE. The CDR3 contains 11 residues. CDR3 loop: CASSLTGTQYF. CDR3 in DNA: TGTGCCAGCAGCTTGACAGGGACCCAGTACTTC.

DNA for the CDR3: TGCAGCGGCCTTAGGGACGGGGAGCTGTTTTTT. Protein product: CSGLRDGELFF. This rearrangement joins TRBV29-1 to TRBJ2-2; D is unresolved. The ends were cut back, 7 bases at V and 7 bases at J, with 10 bases in the middle. CDR3 length equals 11 residues. Germline CDR1 is SQVTM and CDR2 is ANQGSEA.

J is TRBJ2-1 and V is TRBV7-6, with D uncertain. This CDR3 has 13 amino acids. Germline CDR1 and CDR2: SGHVS and FNYEAQ. V was shortened by 1 base and J by 4 bases, with 5 bases between the two germline ends. CDR3 in amino acids: CASSLVGYNEQFF. The CDR3 DNA reads as TGTGCCAGCAGCTTAGTCGGTTACAATGAGCAGTTCTTC. Using reference TRBV7-6 and TRBJ2-1 for the parts outside the CDR3, the full variable domain is GAGVSQSPRYKVTKRGQDVALRCDPISGHVSLYWYRQALGQGPEFLTYFNYEAQQDKSGLPNDRFSAERPEGSISTLTIQRTEQRDSAMYRCASSLVGYNEQFFGPGTRLTVL.

The V call is TRBV28, the J call TRBJ2-7; 8 positions match TRBD2. This CDR3 region has 16 residues. The junction had 8 bases not matched to a gene; V was cut back by 3 bases and J by 1 base. The germline V gene encodes CDR1 MDHEN and CDR2 SYDVKM. CDR3 DNA: TGTGCCAGCAGTTTCTCCCTAGCGGGCCTGTCCTACGAGCAGTACTTC. Amino acid sequence: CASSFSLAGLSYEQYF.

The chain recombines TRBV5-1 with TRBJ2-1, with D unclear. This CDR3 comprises 14 residues. The ends were cut back, 0 bases at V and 0 bases at J, with 4 bases in the middle. CDR1 and CDR2 from the germline V gene are SGHRS and YFSETQ. The CDR3 bases are TGCGCCAGCAGCTTGGACGGCTCCTACAATGAGCAGTTCTTC. Translating gives CASSLDGSYNEQFF.

The V call is TRBV9, the J call TRBJ1-3; D unresolved. The CDR3 is 13 amino acids. With 3 bases removed from V and 3 bases from J, the gap between germline ends came to 7 bases. Germline values: CDR1 SGDLS, CDR2 YYNGEE. The CDR3 DNA follows: TGTGCCAGCAGCGGAAGTGATGGAAACACCATATATTTT. This translates into CASSGSDGNTIYF.

The gene calls are TRBV19 and TRBJ1-1, with D tentatively TRBD1 (5 bases). This CDR3 has 14 amino acids. The ends were cut back, 3 bases at V and 0 bases at J, with 8 bases in the middle. Looked up from germline, CDR1 is LNHDA and CDR2 is SQIVND (reference sequence). As DNA, the CDR3 is TGTGCCAGTAGTATGGGGGGGTTGAACACTGAAGCTTTCTTT. It encodes CASSMGGLNTEAFF.

There are a few counts of this clone. The V and J genes are TRBV7-6 and TRBJ1-5; 9 positions agree with TRBD1. The junction had 5 bases not matched to a gene; V was cut back by 5 bases and J by 0 bases. There are 16 residues in the CDR3. Germline lookup yields CDR1 SGHVS and CDR2 FNYEAQ. The chain's CDR3 is CASSNGQGNSNQPQHF. CDR3 bases: TGTGCCAGCAGCAATGGACAGGGGAATAGCAATCAGCCCCAGCATTTT. The whole variable domain, remainder taken from reference TRBV7-6 and TRBJ1-5, is GAGVSQSPRYKVTKRGQDVALRCDPISGHVSLYWYRQALGQGPEFLTYFNYEAQQDKSGLPNDRFSAERPEGSISTLTIQRTEQRDSAMYRCASSNGQGNSNQPQHFGDGTRLSIL.

The V gene is TRBV15, the J gene TRBJ2-4; possible D gene TRBD2, 6 bases. The CDR3 consists of 13 residues. Germline loops: CDR1 LNHNV, CDR2 YYDKDF (reference sequence). Trimming removed 3 bases at V and 8 bases at J, with 11 bases between. Here the CDR3 reads CATSRGGSDIQYF. CDR3 sequence (DNA): TGTGCCACCAGCAGGGGGGGTAGCGACATTCAGTACTTC.

This chain uses TRBV3-1 (or the pseudogene TRBV3-2) with TRBJ2-7; D possibly corresponds to TRBD2 (5 bases). V dropped 3 bases and J dropped 2 bases, with 11 bases sitting between them. The CDR3 has 14 residues. The germline gives CDR1 LGHDT, CDR2 YNNKEL (reference sequence). In DNA, the CDR3 is TGTGCCAGCAGCCACCCCGCCGGGGCCTACGAGCAGTACTTC. Protein product: CASSHPAGAYEQYF.

The chain couples TRBV19 to TRBJ1-2; D is unclear. The CDR3 length is 15 residues. V was pared by 1 base and J by 2 bases, with 11 bases between. Germline V gene sequence: CDR1 LNHDA, CDR2 SQIVND (reference sequence). CDR3 sequence reads: CASSIGLGRNYGYTF. The CDR3 region has the DNA TGTGCCAGTAGTATAGGCCTCGGGAGGAACTATGGCTACACCTTC.

The table lists this clone with a count of one. The rearrangement uses TRBV21-1 and TRBJ2-7; the table's D call, TRBD2, has no DNA check behind it. TRBV21-1 counts as a pseudogene. The CDR3 totals 16 residues. CDR3: CASSRKGSHSFYEQYF. The CDR3 coding sequence is TGTGCCAGCAGCCGCAAAGGGAGTCATAGCTTCTACGAGCAGTACTTC.

This clone was detected only a few times. V and J are TRBV13 and TRBJ1-3; no reliable D call. The germline V gene has CDR1 PRHDT and CDR2 FYEKMQ (reference sequence). There are 15 residues in the CDR3. The V end lost 1 base, the J end lost 0 bases, and 7 bases lay between the germline ends. Written as DNA, the CDR3 is TGTGCCAGCAGCTTAGAGTTGAGCTCTGGAAACACCATATATTTT. This gives the protein CASSLELSSGNTIYF. Full variable domain (remainder filled in from reference TRBV13 and TRBJ1-3): AAGVIQSPRHLIKEKRETATLKCYPIPRHDTVYWYQQGPGQDPQFLISFYEKMQSDKGSIPDRFSAQQFSDYHSELNMSSLELGDSALYFCASSLELSSGNTIYFGEGSWLTVV.

The rearrangement joins TRBV5-8 to TRBJ1-4; D gene unclear. The CDR3 has 10 residues. Germline lookup yields CDR1 SGHTS and CDR2 YDEGEE. V lost 4 bases and J 15 bases, leaving 10 bases between the germline ends. CDR3 coding DNA: TGTGCCAGCAGCCGCCGAGTCTTGTTTTTT. Translation: CASSRRVLFF.

This clone was observed a single time. The chain couples TRBV30 to TRBJ2-7, with D perhaps being TRBD1 or TRBD2 (5 bases each). CDR1 is GTSNPN, CDR2 SVGIG, per germline (reference sequence). The V and J ends lost 4 bases and 5 bases respectively, with 24 bases between them. This CDR3 is built from 16 residues. The CDR3 protein is CAWTPPGQSLLDEQYF. The CDR3 DNA sequence: TGTGCCTGGACCCCCCCCGGACAAAGCCTACTAGACGAGCAGTACTTC.

The chain links TRBV7-2 to TRBJ1-5; the D is unclear. Trimming left V 1 base short and J 4 bases short, with 8 bases between. CDR1 and CDR2 (germline): SGHTA, FQGNSA. The CDR3 totals 14 residues. The CDR3 nucleotides read TGTGCCAGCAGCTTAGAACCGAGTAATCAGCCCCAGCATTTT. Protein sequence: CASSLEPSNQPQHF.

This chain uses TRBV6-5 with TRBJ1-4; 7 bases line up with TRBD1. This CDR3 comprises 13 residues. The V and J ends lost 10 bases and 7 bases, in that order; junction bases with no gene match: 9. Germline values: CDR1 MNHEY, CDR2 SVGAGI. The CDR3 reads CATGQGESEKLFF. Written as DNA, the CDR3 is TGTGCCACAGGGCAGGGGGAGAGTGAAAAACTGTTTTTT.

In DNA, the CDR3 is TGCGCCAGCAGCTTGGGGGACAGCCAAGAGACCCAGTACTTC. Its translation: CASSLGDSQETQYF. The chain joins TRBV5-1 to TRBJ2-5; 7 bases are shared with TRBD1. Germline-derived CDR1 and CDR2 are SGHRS and YFSETQ. V shed 0 bases and J 1 base; nucleotides not matched to a gene: 0. The CDR3 sequence is 14 residues long. Complete variable domain (other parts from reference TRBV5-1 and TRBJ2-5): KAGVTQTPRYLIKTRGQQVTLSCSPISGHRSVSWYQQTPGQGLQFLFEYFSETQRNKGNFPGRFSGRQFSNSRSEMNVSTLELGDSALYLCASSLGDSQETQYFGPGTRLLVL.

The J gene is TRBJ1-5, the V gene TRBV6-5, with 7 bases aligning to TRBD1. The germline V gene encodes CDR1 MNHEY and CDR2 SVGAGI. V trimming: 6 bases; J trimming: 4 bases; junction bases outside the gene matches: 9. The CDR3 spans 15 residues. This CDR3 is CASSRTGVGNQPQHF. CDR3 DNA: TGTGCCAGCAGCAGAACAGGGGTCGGGAATCAGCCCCAGCATTTT.

V is TRBV11-2 and J is TRBJ1-6; D might be TRBD1 (6 bases). V was clipped by 3 bases and J by 7 bases, with 13 bases between them. The CDR3 is 15 residues long. The V gene's germline CDR1 is SGHAT and CDR2 FQNNGV. Here the CDR3 DNA reads TGTGCCAGCAGCTTGCGGACAGCGCTAAATTCACCCCTCCACTTT. Translated, it gives CASSLRTALNSPLHF.

The V gene is TRBV5-1, the J gene TRBJ1-1; D perhaps matches TRBD1 (5 bases). Trimming cost V 1 base and J 4 bases, with 11 bases left between them. CDR3 size: 14 residues. Germline lookup yields CDR1 SGHRS and CDR2 YFSETQ. CDR3 DNA: TGCGCCAGCAGCTTGAGGGGAATGAGCACTGAAGCTTTCTTT. This codes for CASSLRGMSTEAFF.

The chain carries TRBV3-1 (or the pseudogene TRBV3-2) and TRBJ2-1; D might be TRBD2 (6 bases). CDR1 and CDR2 from the germline V gene are LGHDT and YNNKEL (reference sequence). With 7 bases removed from V and 5 bases from J, the gap between germline ends came to 15 bases. The CDR3 is 14 residues long. The CDR3 loop is CASTLGGTDNEQFF. In nucleotides, the CDR3 is TGTGCCAGCACACTTGGCGGGACCGACAATGAGCAGTTCTTC.

V usage is TRBV6-5 and J usage is TRBJ1-6; D is possibly TRBD1 (5 bases). The germline gives CDR1 MNHEY, CDR2 SVGAGI. This CDR3 has 15 residues. Trimming took off 4 bases at V and 8 bases at J, with 15 bases between the two ends. The CDR3 DNA follows: TGTGCCAGCAGTTCAGGGACCTTCAGACATTCACCCCTCCACTTT. It codes for CASSSGTFRHSPLHF.